The 8 T cell receptor beta chains below come from one sample, sequenced in a study of breast tumors, draining lymph nodes, adjacent tissues. Axillary draining lymph nodes of breast cancer patients supplied the node samples. TCRdb reprocessed the multiplex PCR reads with MiXCR, giving one entry per CDR3 protein. The data show 270,000 or so distinct CDR3 sequences, with around 30% seen just once and roughly 1.2% held by the top ten. Sequencing input: axillary lymph node tissue. These receptors all stem from a female donor with breast cancer. Some clones in this sample may be carry-over from other donors' samples.

With regard to this clonotype: A much larger clone differs by one base, so this may be a read error. The chain links TRBV9 to TRBJ2-1; 10 bases line up with TRBD2. The CDR3 runs 14 residues. CDR1 is SGDLS, CDR2 YYNGEE, per germline. In nucleotides, the CDR3 is TGTGCCAGCAGCCTAACTAGCGGGAACGATGAGCAGTCCTTC. This codes for CASSLTSGNDEQSF.

This clonotype was seen many times. The chain couples TRBV10-3 to TRBJ2-3; 12 bases match TRBD2. Per germline, CDR1 ENHRY and CDR2 SYGVKD. The CDR3 consists of 16 residues. V gave up 8 bases and J gave up 0 bases; unmatched junction bases: 6. CDR3 in DNA: TGTGCCATCGCCGGGACTAGCGGGCCTAGCACAGATACGCAGTATTTT. It is translated as CAIAGTSGPSTDTQYF.

The J gene is TRBJ2-4, the V gene TRBV12-5; D gene uncertain. Germline-derived CDR1 and CDR2 are LGHNT and FRNRAP. The CDR3 has 11 amino acids. Trimming removed 5 bases from V and 8 bases from J, with 7 bases in between. The CDR3 nucleotides read TGTGCTAGTGGTGTCCAGCACATTCAGTACTTC. Amino acids: CASGVQHIQYF.

The genes are TRBV18 and TRBJ1-4; D is unresolved. Trimming left V 4 bases short and J 7 bases short, with 10 bases between. The CDR3 is 13 residues long. The germline gives CDR1 KGHSH, CDR2 LQKENI. The DNA for the CDR3 is TGTGCCAGCTCACTAGGGTGGCCTGAAAAACTGTTTTTT. Amino acids: CASSLGWPEKLFF. The full variable domain, rest sourced from reference TRBV18 and TRBJ1-4, is NAGVMQNPRHLVRRRGQEARLRCSPMKGHSHVYWYRQLPEEGLKFMVYLQKENIIDESGMPKERFSAEFPKEGPSILRIQQVVRGDSAAYFCASSLGWPEKLFFGSGTQLSVL.

The chain employs TRBV6-5 and TRBJ2-1; TRBD1 matches at 8 bases. The CDR3 runs 15 residues. With V trimmed by 5 bases and J by 4 bases, 7 bases remained unmatched. Germline V gene lookup returns CDR1 MNHEY and CDR2 SVGAGI. CDR3 sequence: CASSRPGQAYNEQFF. In nucleotides, the CDR3 is TGTGCCAGCAGTCGGCCGGGACAGGCGTACAATGAGCAGTTCTTC.

Remarks on this clonotype: Being one base from a much bigger clone, this may be a read error. The conserved final phenylalanine or tryptophan is absent from the CDR3, which likely points to a read error. The chain joins TRBV11-3 to TRBJ2-1, with D maybe TRBD2 (7 bases). The ends were cut back, 5 bases at V and 8 bases at J, with 13 bases in the middle. Germline-derived CDR1 and CDR2 are SGHNT and YENEEA. The CDR3 runs 13 residues. CDR3 bases: TGTGCCAGCAGCAAGGCGGGGGCCGATGAGCAGTTCCTC. Translating gives CASSKAGADEQFL.

About this clonotype itself: A read error may explain this, as a much larger clone is one base away. The V call is TRBV20-1, the J call TRBJ2-7; possible D gene TRBD2, 6 bases. The CDR3 covers 14 residues. Per germline, CDR1 DFQATT and CDR2 SNEGSKA (reference sequence). CDR3 loop: CSAVLADLSSEQYF. CDR3 nucleotides: TGCAGTGCCGTACTAGCTGACCTCTCCTCCGAGCAGTACTTC.

About this clonotype itself: A much larger clone sits a single nucleotide away, making a read error possible. This chain connects TRBV7-7 to TRBJ2-1; 15 bases are a match to TRBD2. This CDR3 comprises 21 residues. CDR1 and CDR2 from the germline V gene are SSHAT and FNYEAQ (reference sequence). CDR3 in DNA: TGTGCTAGCAGCTTAATGAGCTCCGGGACTAGCGGGAGGCCTTCCTACAATGAGCAGTTCTTC. As protein: CASSLMSSGTSGRPSYNEQFF.